The present TCR beta chain was sequenced within a study of blood T cell repertoires in COVID-19. On the study more broadly: Italy, Spain and the United States were the sources of the convalescent and acute COVID-19 samples. Sample material is recorded as cDNA or gDNA derived from T cells, B-cell-depleted T cells, or PBMCs.

Per the original data handling: Nucleated cell counts were estimated from reference gene primer amplification. Repertoires were generated with immunoSEQ multiplex PCR, while TCRdb's copy carries only in-frame clones and drops some. V, J and clone size are taken as reported in that table, and D and trimming were inferred from the DNA itself. Among about 72,000 clones listed, 65% to 90% were seen once. V lost 5 bases to trimming and J lost 2 bases, with 6 bases between them. The CDR3 covers 12 residues. The clonotype comes from a man aged 65 to 79 with active or convalescent COVID-19. Sequenced input: peripheral blood. The chain carries TRBV12-3 or TRBV12-4 and TRBJ1-2; D call uncertain. The CDR3 is CASSPGNYGYTF. The CDR3 DNA is TGTGCCAGCAGTCCAGGAAACTATGGCTACACCTTC.